Following are 12 T cell receptor beta chains from one sample sequenced in a study of T cell responses to AZD1222 COVID-19 vaccine. This table comes from immunoSEQ multiplex PCR, and its TCRdb copy is limited to in-frame clones, with some not included. The table shows fewer than 150,000 clones, with about nine tenths occurring only once. Sequencing was performed on peripheral blood, taken on day 0 of AZD1222 vaccination. These receptors were taken from an adult in good health.

The J gene is TRBJ1-1, the V gene TRBV7-9; tentatively, D is TRBD1 (6 bases). V gave up 5 bases and J gave up 0 bases, with 13 bases separating them. Germline CDR1 is SEHNR and CDR2 is FQNEAQ (reference sequence). The CDR3 loop spans 15 amino acids. CDR3 sequence: CASSPNRALNTEAFF. The CDR3 region has the DNA TGTGCCAGCAGCCCGAACAGGGCCCTGAACACTGAAGCTTTCTTT.

The V and J genes are TRBV11-2 and TRBJ2-7; D gene ambiguous. CDR3 length: 14 amino acids. The germline V gene has CDR1 SGHAT and CDR2 FQNNGV. V shed 4 bases and J shed 4 bases, with 14 bases lying between them. CDR3 bases: TGTGCCAGCAGCTCCTCCGCCGCGTCTTACGAGCAGTACTTC. Translating it yields CASSSSAASYEQYF.

The chain recombines TRBV11-2 with TRBJ2-7; 8 bases are shared with TRBD1. The CDR3 has 17 residues. Germline CDR1 is SGHAT and CDR2 is FQNNGV. V shed 5 bases and J 4 bases; nucleotides not matched to a gene: 16. CDR3 sequence: CASSNGQGGLLSYEQYF. The CDR3 DNA reads TGTGCCAGCAGCAACGGACAGGGAGGATTATTATCTTACGAGCAGTACTTC.

The J gene is TRBJ1-5, the V gene TRBV19, with a tentative D call TRBD1 (5 bases). The germline gives CDR1 LNHDA, CDR2 SQIVND (reference sequence). The germline V and J ends were trimmed by 11 bases and 5 bases, with 16 bases remaining between them. This CDR3 comprises 13 residues. CDR3 sequence reads: CAGGGRADQPQHF. The CDR3 DNA is TGTGCCGGAGGTGGCAGGGCGGATCAGCCCCAGCATTTT.

The chain recombines TRBV10-1 with TRBJ2-1; no clear D. Germline CDR1 and CDR2: WNHNN and SYGVQD (reference sequence). The CDR3 has 12 amino acids. Trimming stripped 4 bases from V and 4 bases from J, with 5 bases between. The CDR3 loop reads CASSGQYNEQFF. The CDR3 bases are TGCGCCAGCAGTGGACAATACAATGAGCAGTTCTTC.

This chain joins TRBV7-2 and TRBJ2-5, with 8 bases lining up with TRBD2. The CDR3 is made up of 14 amino acids. J lost 1 base, V lost 4 bases, and 2 bases had no gene match. Germline V gene lookup returns CDR1 SGHTA and CDR2 FQGNSA. The DNA of the CDR3 is TGTGCCAGCAGCTACAGCGGGGGCCAAGAGACCCAGTACTTC. Its protein is CASSYSGGQETQYF. The whole variable domain, filled in from reference TRBV7-2 and TRBJ2-5, reads GAGVSQSPSNKVTEKGKDVELRCDPISGHTALYWYRQSLGQGLEFLIYFQGNSAPDKSGLPSDRFSAERTGGSVSTLTIQRTQQEDSAVYLCASSYSGGQETQYFGPGTRLLVL.

The chain links TRBV27 to TRBJ1-5, with D perhaps TRBD1 (5 bases). This CDR3 contains 14 residues. The germline CDR1 and CDR2 sequences are MNHEY and SMNVEV (reference sequence). V was clipped by 3 bases and J by 4 bases, with 10 bases between them. DNA of the CDR3: TGTGCCAGCAGTTTGAGTCAGGGAAATCAGCCCCAGCATTTT. It encodes CASSLSQGNQPQHF.

The chain joins TRBV7-9 to TRBJ1-5; 7 bases are shared with TRBD1. J gave up 0 bases and V 0 bases, and 5 bases lay outside the gene matches. The CDR3 is 17 residues long. CDR1 and CDR2 (germline): SEHNR, FQNEAQ (reference sequence). The CDR3 DNA sequence: TGTGCCAGCAGCTTAGCCACAGGGGACAATAGCAATCAGCCCCAGCATTTT. Amino acid sequence: CASSLATGDNSNQPQHF.

The V call is TRBV29-1, the J call TRBJ2-1; 10 positions agree with TRBD1. The CDR3 sequence is 12 residues long. Looked up from germline, CDR1 is SQVTM and CDR2 is ANQGSEA. In DNA form, the CDR3 reads TGCAGTGGCGATGGCGGACAGGGGGTGAAGTTCTTC. This translates into CSGDGGQGVKFF.

This clone was observed once. V usage is TRBV25-1 and J usage is TRBJ2-5, with TRBD1 matching 8 bases. The length of the CDR3 is 15 residues. Trimming cost V 8 bases and J 2 bases; bases outside gene matches: 10. CDR1 MGHDK and CDR2 SYGVNS come from the germline V gene. This chain's CDR3 is CASLGIDRGQETQYF. The CDR3 DNA reads as TGTGCCAGCCTAGGGATTGACAGGGGACAAGAGACCCAGTACTTC.

This chain joins TRBV28 and TRBJ2-1; no clear D gene. Trimming cost V 3 bases and J 9 bases, with 9 bases left between them. This CDR3 region has 12 residues. From germline, CDR1 is MDHEN and CDR2 SYDVKM. This chain's CDR3 is CASSFGSGEQFF. CDR3 DNA: TGTGCCAGCAGTTTCGGATCGGGTGAGCAGTTCTTC.

The chain combines TRBV6-5 with TRBJ2-1, with unresolved D. In germline, CDR1 is MNHEY, CDR2 SVGAGI. This CDR3 has 14 amino acids. The V end was cut by 3 bases, the J end by 6 bases, with 12 bases between. CDR3 sequence reads: CASSYSPEGNEQFF. The DNA for the CDR3 is TGTGCCAGCAGTTATTCGCCGGAAGGCAATGAGCAGTTCTTC.